This TCR beta chain was documented in a study of metastatic and nonmetastatic thyroid tumors. Study information: Malignant thyroid and benign thyroid patients provided blood and tumor or nodule tissue whose repertoires were compared. Points from the study as a whole: Versus benign nodules, malignant thyroid tumors reportedly had significantly higher TCR beta diversity, in blood and tumor.

All patients reached thyroid surgery having received no treatment beforehand. This clone occurred many times. Antigen: not known. Authors' analysis steps: CDR3 differences across clinicopathological groups were used to build a distant-metastasis classifier for papillary thyroid cancer. TCRdb reprocessed the PCR reads using MiXCR. The V and J calls and clone size come from TCRdb's table, not from the authors' own analysis. The table has some 86,000 clones, about 12% seen once; the top ten hold around 8.8%. CDR1 is SGHRS and CDR2 is YFSETQ in the germline V gene. The trim removed 2 bases at V and 5 bases at J, leaving 11 bases unmatched. This CDR3 comprises 16 residues.

The sequence derives from a female donor with papillary thyroid cancer or a benign thyroid nodule (not recorded which). Some clones in this sample may be carry-over from other donors' samples. The chain has TRBV5-1 and TRBJ2-5; 8 positions match TRBD1. The material sequenced was tumor tissue. The CDR3 sequence: CASSFRQGALSETQYF. The CDR3 DNA is TGCGCCAGCAGCTTTCGGCAGGGGGCTCTTTCGGAGACCCAGTACTTC.